The sequence of this T cell receptor (beta chain) was determined in a study of T cells after yellow fever vaccination. Study-wide context: Low-cell-number fractions underwent preparation using SMART-Seq v4 Ultra Low Input. Study results and caveats: Once the booster was given, most primary-vaccination clones reappeared, at approximately 97% for CD4 and 85% to 90% for CD8. The presence of abundant clonotypes contaminating from the bulk population was possible in FACS-sorted repertoires. It was a weaker secondary response, yet one that peaked faster, at day 5 versus 15.

The CDR3 runs to 13 residues. V was pared by 5 bases and J by 4 bases, with 11 bases between. This clonotype has only a few counts. The antigen remains undetermined. TCRdb processed the 5' RACE reads anew with MiXCR; each CDR3 protein has one entry. Of 350,000 or so distinct CDR3 sequences in the sample, roughly 8.4% were seen once. V and J are TRBV12-3 or TRBV12-4 and TRBJ1-1; no reliable D call. The clonotype was recovered from a man aged 18-30 years who received the YFV17D yellow fever vaccine. This sample comprised PBMCs, obtained around 45 days after the first yellow fever vaccination. In DNA form, the CDR3 reads TGTGCCAGCAGTACGGAGATGGCCACTGAAGCTTTCTTT. Protein sequence: CASSTEMATEAFF.